Listed below are T cell receptor beta chains from one sample, sequenced in a study of CD4 T cells in relation to SARS-CoV-2 and coronaviruses. Generated by immunoSEQ multiplex PCR, the TCRdb table keeps only in-frame clones and is missing some. The sample shows around 11,000 clones, roughly 70% of them seen only once. Their antigen targets remain unknown. The specimen was CD4+ T cells from PBMCs, cultured in vitro. Every receptor here comes from a human donor in good health. Both conserved end residues are part of each CDR3. The D gene is left open where the match is weak. Not all rows give a size; the values are once, few, many and, for expanded clones, a class.

J gene: TRBJ1-1
V gene: TRBV29-1
clone size: once
D gene: .
CDR3 DNA: TGCAGCGTTGTAGCTACCCGAAACACTGAAGCTTTCTTT
CDR3 protein: CSVVATRNTEAFF

J gene: TRBJ2-2
V gene: TRBV10-3
clone size: .
D gene: TRBD2
CDR3 DNA: TGTGCCATCTCCCGGGAGGGCCATACCGGGGAGCTGTTTTTT
CDR3 protein: CAISREGHTGELFF

J gene: TRBJ2-7
V gene: TRBV19
clone size: few
D gene: TRBD2
CDR3 DNA: TGTGCCAGTAGTATGCGGCGCTGGACTAGCGGGGGTGACACCACCTACGAGCAGTACTTC
CDR3 protein: CASSMRRWTSGGDTTYEQYF

J gene: TRBJ2-7
V gene: TRBV7-9
clone size: few
D gene: TRBD2
CDR3 DNA: TGTGCCAGCAGCTTAGGCCTAGCGGGGGGCTACGAGCAGTACTTC
CDR3 protein: CASSLGLAGGYEQYF

J gene: TRBJ1-3
V gene: TRBV11-2
clone size: .
D gene: .
CDR3 DNA: TGTGCCAGCAGCTTAGGGACTACTGGAAACACCATATATTTT
CDR3 protein: CASSLGTTGNTIYF

J gene: TRBJ2-7
V gene: TRBV5-6
clone size: .
D gene: .
CDR3 DNA: TGTGCCAGCAGCTTCTTGGGAGCGTACGAGCAGTACTTC
CDR3 protein: CASSFLGAYEQYF

J gene: TRBJ2-7
V gene: TRBV5-1
clone size: .
D gene: .
CDR3 DNA: TGCGCCAGCAGCTTGGACCGGAGATCCTACGAGCAGTACTTC
CDR3 protein: CASSLDRRSYEQYF

J gene: TRBJ2-2
V gene: TRBV19
clone size: .
D gene: .
CDR3 DNA: TGTGCCAGTATCCAGGGGTTCACCGGGGAGCTGTTTTTT
CDR3 protein: CASIQGFTGELFF

J gene: TRBJ1-5
V gene: TRBV6-2/TRBV6-3
clone size: .
D gene: TRBD1
CDR3 DNA: TGTGCCAGCAGTCCAGTGGGGGACAGTCAGCCCCAGCATTTT
CDR3 protein: CASSPVGDSQPQHF

J gene: TRBJ2-1
V gene: TRBV9
clone size: .
D gene: .
CDR3 DNA: TGTGCCAGCACCCGAGGGTGGGCCTACAATGAGCAGTTCTTC
CDR3 protein: CASTRGWAYNEQFF

J gene: TRBJ2-1
V gene: TRBV9
clone size: .
D gene: TRBD1
CDR3 DNA: TGTGCCAGCAGCGTAGGGACAGGGGGCCACAATGAGCAGTTCTTC
CDR3 protein: CASSVGTGGHNEQFF

J gene: TRBJ2-1
V gene: TRBV19
clone size: .
D gene: .
CDR3 DNA: TGTGCCAGTAGTATATGGGGGGTCAATGAGCAGTTCTTC
CDR3 protein: CASSIWGVNEQFF

J gene: TRBJ1-1
V gene: TRBV5-4
clone size: few
D gene: .
CDR3 DNA: TGTGCCAGCAGCCCGCGGGGGAACACTGAAGCTTTCTTT
CDR3 protein: CASSPRGNTEAFF

J gene: TRBJ2-7
V gene: TRBV7-9
clone size: .
D gene: TRBD1
CDR3 DNA: TGTGCCAGCAGCCCGGGACAGGGGTTGACCTACGAGCAGTACTTC
CDR3 protein: CASSPGQGLTYEQYF

J gene: TRBJ1-1
V gene: TRBV21-1
clone size: few
D gene: .
CDR3 DNA: TGTGCCAGCACCAGGGGCAGGGCTCGGGAAGCTTTCTTT
CDR3 protein: CASTRGRAREAFF

J gene: TRBJ2-7
V gene: TRBV7-2
clone size: .
D gene: .
CDR3 DNA: TGTGCCAGCAGCCCCCCTGCAACCTACGAGCAGTACTTC
CDR3 protein: CASSPPATYEQYF

J gene: TRBJ2-7
V gene: TRBV7-2
clone size: .
D gene: .
CDR3 DNA: TGTGCCAGCAGCCTTAGCGGAAGGGGAATTGGCGAGCAGTACTTC
CDR3 protein: CASSLSGRGIGEQYF

J gene: TRBJ2-2
V gene: TRBV3-1/TRBV3-2
clone size: .
D gene: TRBD1
CDR3 DNA: TGTGCCAGCCGGACAGGGTTAACCGGGGAGCTGTTTTTT
CDR3 protein: CASRTGLTGELFF

J gene: TRBJ2-3
V gene: TRBV11-1
clone size: .
D gene: TRBD2
CDR3 DNA: TGTGCCAGCAGCCTGGGGGGGATTCGCACAGATACGCAGTATTTT
CDR3 protein: CASSLGGIRTDTQYF

J gene: TRBJ1-5
V gene: TRBV27
clone size: .
D gene: TRBD1
CDR3 DNA: TGTGCCACCCGGGACAGGGCATGGAATAGCAATCAGCCCCAGCATTTT
CDR3 protein: CATRDRAWNSNQPQHF

J gene: TRBJ2-3
V gene: TRBV11-2
clone size: .
D gene: .
CDR3 DNA: TGTGCCAGCAGCTTAGTAGGGAATACGCAGTATTTT
CDR3 protein: CASSLVGNTQYF

J gene: TRBJ2-5
V gene: TRBV9
clone size: once
D gene: .
CDR3 DNA: TGTGCCAGCAGCGTAGACCCGGGGAGAGCAGAGACCCAGTACTTC
CDR3 protein: CASSVDPGRAETQYF

J gene: TRBJ1-1
V gene: TRBV2
clone size: .
D gene: TRBD1
CDR3 DNA: TGTGCCAGCAGTGAACAAGGGACAGGGCAAACTGAAGCTTTCTTT
CDR3 protein: CASSEQGTGQTEAFF

J gene: TRBJ2-1
V gene: TRBV6-5
clone size: .
D gene: .
CDR3 DNA: TGTGCCAGCAGTTACCACTATCTCTACAATGAGCAGTTCTTC
CDR3 protein: CASSYHYLYNEQFF

J gene: TRBJ2-7
V gene: TRBV7-3
clone size: .
D gene: .
CDR3 DNA: TGTGCCAGCAGCTTGGGTTCTCCGGTACAGGGAACCTACGAGCAGTACTTC
CDR3 protein: CASSLGSPVQGTYEQYF

J gene: TRBJ2-1
V gene: TRBV5-1
clone size: .
D gene: TRBD2
CDR3 DNA: TGCGCCAGCAGCTTGCAGGCTAGCGGGAATGATGAGCAGTTCTTC
CDR3 protein: CASSLQASGNDEQFF

J gene: TRBJ2-2
V gene: TRBV12-3/TRBV12-4
clone size: .
D gene: .
CDR3 DNA: TGTGCCAGCAGTTTTGAACTAGGGGAGCTGTTTTTT
CDR3 protein: CASSFELGELFF

J gene: TRBJ2-2
V gene: TRBV4-3
clone size: .
D gene: TRBD1
CDR3 DNA: TGCGCCAGCAGCCTAGGCGGAGGACAGGGGCCCGGGGAGCTGTTTTTT
CDR3 protein: CASSLGGGQGPGELFF

J gene: TRBJ1-1
V gene: TRBV7-3
clone size: .
D gene: .
CDR3 DNA: TGTGCCAGCAGCTTAAGTTGGGGAATGAACACTGAAGCTTTCTTT
CDR3 protein: CASSLSWGMNTEAFF

J gene: TRBJ1-4
V gene: TRBV12-3/TRBV12-4
clone size: .
D gene: .
CDR3 DNA: TGTGCCAGCAGTCCCCCCGGGGGGTGGAAACTGTTTTTT
CDR3 protein: CASSPPGGWKLFF

J gene: TRBJ2-3
V gene: TRBV7-2
clone size: .
D gene: .
CDR3 DNA: TGTGCCAGCAGCTCTAGTACGGGCACAGATACGCAGTATTTT
CDR3 protein: CASSSSTGTDTQYF

J gene: TRBJ2-7
V gene: TRBV19
clone size: .
D gene: TRBD2
CDR3 DNA: TGTGCCAGTAGTAACCCTAGCGGGAGCTCCTACGAGCAGTACTTC
CDR3 protein: CASSNPSGSSYEQYF

J gene: TRBJ1-5
V gene: TRBV19
clone size: .
D gene: .
CDR3 DNA: TGTGCCAGTAGCCCGGGGGGGGCAGAAAATCAGCCCCAGCATTTT
CDR3 protein: CASSPGGAENQPQHF

J gene: TRBJ1-5
V gene: TRBV6-5
clone size: .
D gene: TRBD1
CDR3 DNA: TGTGCCAGCAGACCCGACAGGGTTAGCAATCAGCCCCAGCATTTT
CDR3 protein: CASRPDRVSNQPQHF

J gene: TRBJ2-5
V gene: TRBV19
clone size: .
D gene: .
CDR3 DNA: TGTGCCAGTAGTTCGGACAGACAAGAGACCCAGTACTTC
CDR3 protein: CASSSDRQETQYF

J gene: TRBJ2-7
V gene: TRBV4-3
clone size: .
D gene: .
CDR3 DNA: TGCGCCAGCAGCCAAGACGCCATGGGCTACGAGCAGTACTTC
CDR3 protein: CASSQDAMGYEQYF

J gene: TRBJ2-7
V gene: TRBV6-5
clone size: .
D gene: TRBD1
CDR3 DNA: TGTGCCAGCAGGAGGGGGCAGGGTTTCTACGAGCAGTACTTC
CDR3 protein: CASRRGQGFYEQYF